This entry concerns a single T cell receptor beta chain. These data come from a study of blood T cell repertoires in COVID-19. V trimming: 3 bases; J trimming: 7 bases; junction bases outside the gene matches: 4. Germline CDR1 reads GTSNPN; CDR2 reads SVGIG (reference sequence). This CDR3 comprises 14 residues. The method was immunoSEQ multiplex PCR; TCRdb's version includes in-frame clones alone and lacks a portion of them. The data show about 210,000 clones, 80% to 90% seen once. The sample comprised PBMCs or T cells enriched from blood (not recorded which). The V call is TRBV30, the J call TRBJ1-6, with 9 bases lining up with TRBD1. The receptor was isolated from a woman aged 25 to 39 who had been exposed to COVID-19. CDR3 nucleotide sequence: TGTGCCTGGAGCCCGGGACAGGGCAATTCACCCCTCCACTTT. Its protein is CAWSPGQGNSPLHF.